This TCR beta chain originates from a study of blood T cells in healthy people across ages. Germline loops: CDR1 LGHNA, CDR2 YNFKEQ. The CDR3 length is 16 residues. Losses at the gene ends were 4 bases for V and 3 bases for J; bases not matched to a gene: 7. A second PCR, run for about 7 to 11 cycles, used a sample-barcoded 5' primer plus a J-beta primer mix. TCRdb fed the 5' RACE reads into MiXCR, producing one record per CDR3 protein. The data hold over 1,200,000 distinct CDR3 sequences, with around 55% observed a single time. The sequenced material came from blood. J is TRBJ2-5 and V is TRBV4-2; TRBD2 agrees at 11 bases. The TCR originated in a man aged 18 to 29 in good health. The CDR3 region has the DNA TGTGCCAGCAGCCTTATTGCGACTAGCGGGAAAGAGACCCAGTACTTC. Protein: CASSLIATSGKETQYF.